This T cell receptor (beta chain) was sequenced during a study of blood T cell repertoires in COVID-19. Study context: Collection of acute and convalescent COVID-19 samples took place in the United States, Italy and Spain.

In the original analysis: The assay estimated nucleated cells by amplifying reference gene primers. Only in-frame clones appear in the TCRdb table, and some are missing; sequencing was by immunoSEQ multiplex PCR. V and J calls and clone size are copied from that table; D and trimming were computed from the DNA. This table holds about 190,000 clones, 88% found once. This TCR came from a man aged 35-49 years with active or convalescent COVID-19. The source material was peripheral blood.

The CDR3 DNA is TGTGCCAGCAGTTTCTCGGGTTCGAACACCATATATTTT. Protein sequence: CASSFSGSNTIYF. The chain recombines TRBV12-3 or TRBV12-4 with TRBJ1-3; no reliable D call. CDR3 length equals 13 residues. V was cut by 3 bases and J by 7 bases, with 10 bases left in between.